The 3 T cell receptor beta chains below all came from one sample that was sequenced in a study of beta chain features in type 1 diabetes. The entirety of the isolated RNA underwent reverse transcription, so expressed TCRB transcripts were sequenced. TCRdb's table, derived via immunoSEQ multiplex PCR, lists solely in-frame clones and lacks some. The sample gives 200,000 to 250,000 clones, roughly 9.6% of which show up once; 0.03% to 0.035% is in the top ten. Sequencing was done on a sample of naive CD4+ T cells from blood. The origin of the receptors is a young woman in good health.

This clone appeared a few times. The chain is built from TRBV4-2 and TRBJ2-1; TRBD2 matches at 8 bases. The germline CDR1 and CDR2 sequences are LGHNA and YNFKEQ. This CDR3 region has 15 residues. V trimming: 1 base; J trimming: 6 bases; junction bases outside the gene matches: 5. Here the CDR3 reads CASSQASGGSNEQFF. The CDR3 DNA reads as TGTGCCAGCAGCCAAGCCAGCGGGGGAAGCAATGAGCAGTTCTTC.

As to this clone: The same CDR3 can be traced to other DNA sequences in this sample. The J gene is TRBJ1-1, the V gene TRBV30, with D possibly being TRBD1 (5 bases). The germline V gene encodes CDR1 GTSNPN and CDR2 SVGIG (reference sequence). V lost 2 bases and J 2 bases, leaving 9 bases between the germline ends. CDR3 length: 13 amino acids. CDR3 nucleotides: TGTGCCTGGAGTTTGCGGGGCAACACTGAAGCTTTCTTT. This encodes CAWSLRGNTEAFF.

This clone has just a few counts. The chain's CDR3 is CASSGGLNYGYTF. The CDR3 coding sequence is TGTGCCAGCAGTGGGGGACTTAACTATGGCTACACCTTC. The chain combines TRBV25-1 with TRBJ1-2; tentatively, D is TRBD1 (5 bases). The V end lost 4 bases, the J end lost 1 base, and 7 bases lay between the germline ends. The CDR3 runs 13 residues. CDR1 MGHDK and CDR2 SYGVNS come from the germline V gene.